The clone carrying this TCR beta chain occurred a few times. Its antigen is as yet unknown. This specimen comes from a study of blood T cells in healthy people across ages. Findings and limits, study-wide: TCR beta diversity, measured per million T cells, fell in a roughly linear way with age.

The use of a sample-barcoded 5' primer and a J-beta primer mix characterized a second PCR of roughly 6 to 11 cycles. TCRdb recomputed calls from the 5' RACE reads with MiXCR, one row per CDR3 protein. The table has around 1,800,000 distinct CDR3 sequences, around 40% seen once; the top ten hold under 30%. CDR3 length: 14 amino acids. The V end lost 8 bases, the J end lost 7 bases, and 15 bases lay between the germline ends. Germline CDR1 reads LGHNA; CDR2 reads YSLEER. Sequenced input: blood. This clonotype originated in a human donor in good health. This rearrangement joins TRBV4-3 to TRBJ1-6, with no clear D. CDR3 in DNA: TGCGCCAGCCGCCCTGAAGTGGGAAATTCACCCCTCCACTTT. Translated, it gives CASRPEVGNSPLHF.